Listed here is a single T cell receptor beta chain. Its antigen is unknown. As to time point: baseline, week 1 (first vaccination visit). As to treatment: pre-vaccination baseline after standard-of-care therapy. New IDH1-mutant, ATRX-lost WHO grade 3 or 4 astrocytomas occurred in donors. The data derive from a study of a mutant IDH1 vaccine in newly diagnosed glioma. Study background: Treated individuals were approximately 62% male and roughly 40% female, averaging approximately 40 years of age. The earlier regimen, radiotherapy, temozolomide, or both, was most often both.

Profiled with immunoSEQ multiplex PCR; TCRdb holds only in-frame clones, not every one. The sample has about 54,000 clones; approximately 80% are singletons. J was trimmed by 8 bases and V by 3 bases; bases with no gene match: 11. Germline CDR1 and CDR2: GTSNPN and SVGIG (reference sequence). The CDR3 spans 14 residues. Study findings and constraints: It was just under 95% of patients that developed vaccine-induced immune responses.

The rearrangement uses TRBV30 and TRBJ1-2; 8 nucleotides agree with TRBD1. The specimen was PBMCs, collected from a glioma patient treated with radiotherapy, temozolomide or both. This TCR was sampled from a man younger than 35 with glioma. The CDR3 spells CAWRKNQGAEGYTF. The DNA of the CDR3 is TGTGCCTGGAGAAAAAACCAGGGGGCGGAAGGCTACACCTTC.